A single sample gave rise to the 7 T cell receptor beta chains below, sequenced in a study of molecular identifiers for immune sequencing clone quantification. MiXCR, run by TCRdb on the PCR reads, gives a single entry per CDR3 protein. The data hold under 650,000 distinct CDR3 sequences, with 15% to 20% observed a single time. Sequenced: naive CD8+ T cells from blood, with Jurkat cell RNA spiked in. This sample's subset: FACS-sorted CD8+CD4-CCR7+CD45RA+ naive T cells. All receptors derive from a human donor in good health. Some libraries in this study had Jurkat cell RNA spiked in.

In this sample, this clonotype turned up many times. CDR3 bases: TGCGCCAGCAGCTTGGATGAGAGGGAAACCACAGATACGCAGTATTTT. As protein: CASSLDERETTDTQYF. This chain uses TRBV5-1 with TRBJ2-3, with D tentatively TRBD2 (5 bases). The CDR3 contains 16 residues. Trimming took 0 bases from V and 2 from J, leaving 13 bases between them. Germline assignment: CDR1 SGHRS and CDR2 YFSETQ.

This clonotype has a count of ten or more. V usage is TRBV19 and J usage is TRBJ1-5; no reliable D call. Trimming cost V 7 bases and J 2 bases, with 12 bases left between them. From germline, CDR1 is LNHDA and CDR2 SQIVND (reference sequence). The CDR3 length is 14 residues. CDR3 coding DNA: TGTGCCAGTACTCTCGTCGGGGGCAATCAGCCCCAGCATTTT. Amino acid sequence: CASTLVGGNQPQHF.

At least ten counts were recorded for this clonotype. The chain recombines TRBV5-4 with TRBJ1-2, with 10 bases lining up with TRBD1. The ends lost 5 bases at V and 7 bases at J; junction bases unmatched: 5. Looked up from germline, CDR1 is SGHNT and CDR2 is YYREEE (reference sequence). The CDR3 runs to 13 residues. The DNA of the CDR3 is TGTGCCAGCAGGCTGACAGGGGGCTCTGGCTACACCTTC. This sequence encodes CASRLTGGSGYTF.

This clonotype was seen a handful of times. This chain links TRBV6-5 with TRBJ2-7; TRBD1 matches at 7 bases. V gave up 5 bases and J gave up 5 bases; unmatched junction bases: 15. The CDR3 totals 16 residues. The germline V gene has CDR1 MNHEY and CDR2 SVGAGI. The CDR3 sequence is CASSLRQGGMGNEQYF. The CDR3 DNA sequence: TGTGCCAGCAGTCTAAGACAGGGTGGTATGGGAAACGAGCAGTACTTC.

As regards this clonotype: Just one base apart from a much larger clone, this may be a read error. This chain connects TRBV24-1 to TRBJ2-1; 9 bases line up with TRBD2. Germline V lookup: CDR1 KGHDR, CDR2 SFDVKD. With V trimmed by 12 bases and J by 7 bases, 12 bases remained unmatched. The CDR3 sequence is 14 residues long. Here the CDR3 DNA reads TGTGCCGCGAGCCCTAGCGGGACCGTTAATGAGCAGTTCTTC. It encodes CAASPSGTVNEQFF.

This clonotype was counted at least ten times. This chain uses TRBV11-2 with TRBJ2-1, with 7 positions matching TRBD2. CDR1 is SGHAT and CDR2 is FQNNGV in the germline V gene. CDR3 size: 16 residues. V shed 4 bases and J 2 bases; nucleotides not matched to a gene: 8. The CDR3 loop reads CASSSVGGLAYNEQFF. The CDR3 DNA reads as TGTGCCAGCAGCTCGGTTGGCGGACTAGCCTACAATGAGCAGTTCTTC.

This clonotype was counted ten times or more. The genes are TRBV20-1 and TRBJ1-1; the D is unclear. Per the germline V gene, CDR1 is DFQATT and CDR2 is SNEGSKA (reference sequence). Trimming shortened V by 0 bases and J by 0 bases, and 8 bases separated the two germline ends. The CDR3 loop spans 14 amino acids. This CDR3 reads CSARDGTLNTEAFF. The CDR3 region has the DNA TGCAGTGCTAGAGATGGTACATTGAACACTGAAGCTTTCTTT.